One sample yielded the 23 T cell receptor beta chains listed below, sequenced in a study of blood T cell repertoires in COVID-19. Repertoires were generated with immunoSEQ multiplex PCR, while TCRdb's copy carries only in-frame clones and drops some. The sample has roughly 150,000 clones; roughly 87% are singletons. Source material: peripheral blood. Receptors originate from a human donor in a cohort sampled during active COVID-19.

The chain joins TRBV15 to TRBJ2-7, with 9 nucleotides matching TRBD2. The germline V gene encodes CDR1 LNHNV and CDR2 YYDKDF (reference sequence). V was pared by 0 bases and J by 0 bases, with 6 bases of the junction left unmatched. This CDR3 has 17 amino acids. The chain's CDR3 is CATSRDRLAGSSYEQYF. CDR3 in DNA: TGTGCCACCAGCAGAGATCGTCTAGCGGGAAGCTCCTACGAGCAGTACTTC. Complete variable domain (other parts from reference TRBV15 and TRBJ2-7): DAMVIQNPRYQVTQFGKPVTLSCSQTLNHNVMYWYQQKSSQAPKLLFHYYDKDFNNEADTPDNFQSRRPNTSFCFLDIRSPGLGDTAMYLCATSRDRLAGSSYEQYFGPGTRLTVT.

V gene TRBV30 combines with J gene TRBJ2-2; tentative D call: TRBD1 (6 bases). CDR1 GTSNPN and CDR2 SVGIG come from the germline V gene (reference sequence). The CDR3 spans 16 residues. Trimming left V 1 base short and J 6 bases short, with 18 bases between. This CDR3 reads CAWSGSRIQGSGELFF. CDR3 bases: TGTGCCTGGAGTGGATCGCGGATACAGGGATCCGGGGAGCTGTTTTTT.

The chain employs TRBV30 and TRBJ1-2; 8 nucleotides line up with TRBD1. CDR1 GTSNPN and CDR2 SVGIG come from the germline V gene (reference sequence). The V gene end was trimmed by 3 bases and the J gene end by 5 bases; junction bases not matched to a gene: 11. The CDR3 loop spans 15 amino acids. The CDR3 protein is CAWSRGQGLSYGYTF. The CDR3 DNA is TGTGCCTGGAGCCGTGGACAGGGCCTTTCGTATGGCTACACCTTC.

The J gene is TRBJ2-2, the V gene TRBV7-3, with D unresolved. CDR3 length equals 12 residues. CDR1 and CDR2 (germline): SGHTA, FQGTGA. The V gene lost 6 bases and the J gene lost 5 bases, with 7 bases spanning the gap. CDR3 loop: CASSLITGELFF. CDR3 nucleotides: TGTGCCAGCAGTCTAATTACCGGGGAGCTGTTTTTT.

The V gene is TRBV27, the J gene TRBJ2-7; TRBD1 matches at 8 bases. Germline lookup yields CDR1 MNHEY and CDR2 SMNVEV (reference sequence). V dropped 3 bases and J dropped 7; count of bases not matched to a gene: 14. The CDR3 contains 16 residues. CDR3 loop: CASSLTFWGQDLEQYF. The CDR3 nucleotides read TGTGCCAGCAGTTTGACCTTTTGGGGACAGGACTTGGAGCAGTACTTC.

The chain employs TRBV5-4 and TRBJ2-7; TRBD2 might be the D (7 bases). This CDR3 comprises 16 residues. Germline values: CDR1 SGHNT, CDR2 YYREEE (reference sequence). V was clipped by 4 bases and J by 0 bases, with 17 bases between them. The CDR3 nucleotides are TGTGCCAGCAGCCCTGGGGGGGGCGGACGCTCCTACGAGCAGTACTTC. Amino acids: CASSPGGGGRSYEQYF. Using reference TRBV5-4 and TRBJ2-7 for the parts outside the CDR3, the full variable domain is ETGVTQSPTHLIKTRGQQVTLRCSSQSGHNTVSWYQQALGQGPQFIFQYYREEENGRGNFPPRFSGLQFPNYSSELNVNALELDDSALYLCASSPGGGGRSYEQYFGPGTRLTVT.

The chain carries TRBV6-5 and TRBJ1-1; 8 bases agree with TRBD1. The CDR3 length is 13 residues. The V gene's germline CDR1 is MNHEY and CDR2 SVGAGI. The J segment lost 6 bases and the V segment lost 6 bases, leaving 6 bases of the junction unmatched. The CDR3, as DNA: TGTGCCAGCAGCAACAGGGGGGGGGCTGAAGCTTTCTTT. Translated: CASSNRGGAEAFF.

In this sample, this clone turned up once. V usage is TRBV3-1 (or the pseudogene TRBV3-2) and J usage is TRBJ2-5; 16 bases are shared with TRBD2. J was trimmed by 5 bases and V by 5 bases; bases with no gene match: 5. There are 16 residues in the CDR3. CDR1 is LGHDT and CDR2 is YNNKEL in the germline V gene (reference sequence). The CDR3 reads CASSGTSGRAWETQYF. In DNA form, the CDR3 reads TGTGCCAGCAGCGGGACTAGCGGGAGGGCCTGGGAGACCCAGTACTTC.

The chain employs TRBV2 and TRBJ1-6; D might be TRBD1 (5 bases). V dropped 3 bases and J dropped 19 bases, with 13 bases sitting between them. In germline, CDR1 is SNHLY, CDR2 FYNNEI. This CDR3 is built from 11 residues. The CDR3 bases are TGTGCCAGCAGTGAGTCCGGGACTCCTCACTTT. Its protein product is CASSESGTPHF.

This chain links TRBV21-1 with TRBJ2-7; the D call TRBD2 from the table was never checked on the DNA. TRBV21-1 counts as a pseudogene. The CDR3 is 16 amino acids. The CDR3 protein is CASSKGLAGGIYEQYF. The CDR3, as DNA: TGTGCCAGCAGCAAAGGGCTAGCGGGAGGGATCTACGAGCAGTACTTC.

The chain employs TRBV5-1 and TRBJ2-7; TRBD1 matches at 7 bases. V trimming: 3 bases; J trimming: 3 bases; junction bases outside the gene matches: 21. The CDR3 runs to 19 residues. CDR1 SGHRS and CDR2 YFSETQ come from the germline V gene. The DNA of the CDR3 is TGCGCCAGCAGCTCGAGGTCCGGGACAGAAACCCTAGACTACTACGAGCAGTACTTC. Protein sequence: CASSSRSGTETLDYYEQYF.

This rearrangement joins TRBV30 to TRBJ1-2; D may be TRBD1 (5 bases). The V gene lost 3 bases and the J gene lost 6 bases, with 14 bases spanning the gap. CDR1 and CDR2 from the germline V gene are GTSNPN and SVGIG (reference sequence). CDR3 length equals 13 residues. DNA of the CDR3: TGTGCCTGGAGGACCACGGGGGGGGATGGCTACACCTTC. This gives the protein CAWRTTGGDGYTF.

This chain connects TRBV24-1 to TRBJ2-3; D is perhaps TRBD2 (7 bases). V lost 5 bases to trimming and J lost 4 bases, with 24 bases between them. Germline CDR1 KGHDR, CDR2 SFDVKD. The CDR3 runs 18 residues. This CDR3 reads CATSGPTPAGGRADTQYF. The DNA for the CDR3 is TGTGCCACCAGTGGCCCGACCCCAGCCGGGGGGCGGGCAGATACGCAGTATTTT.

The chain uses TRBV6-5 and TRBJ2-1; TRBD2 agrees at 10 bases. The J segment lost 8 bases and the V segment lost 0 bases, leaving 7 bases of the junction unmatched. The V gene's germline CDR1 is MNHEY and CDR2 SVGAGI. The CDR3 totals 16 residues. CDR3 sequence: CASSYSLVAGGDEQFF. The CDR3 DNA is TGTGCCAGCAGTTACTCGCTGGTAGCGGGAGGAGATGAGCAGTTCTTC.

The gene calls are TRBV19 and TRBJ1-1; tentatively, D is TRBD1 (6 bases). The V gene's germline CDR1 is LNHDA and CDR2 SQIVND (reference sequence). The CDR3 is made up of 15 amino acids. Deletions cut 7 bases from V and 1 base from J, with 16 bases between. The CDR3 nucleotides are TGTGCCAGTAAAATCGGGGGGGCTTCGAACACTGAAGCTTTCTTT. Amino acids: CASKIGGASNTEAFF.

V and J are TRBV2 and TRBJ2-3; tentative D call: TRBD2 (6 bases). Germline V gives CDR1 SNHLY, CDR2 FYNNEI. The CDR3 length is 15 residues. V was pared by 7 bases and J by 0 bases, with 14 bases between. CDR3 amino acids: CASNRDSYSTDTQYF. For the CDR3, the DNA is TGTGCCAGCAATCGGGACTCATATAGCACAGATACGCAGTATTTT.

The V gene is TRBV4-3, the J gene TRBJ1-1; 8 bases map to TRBD1. This CDR3 spans 16 amino acids. After removal of 0 bases from V and 3 bases from J, the junction contained 6 bases not matched to a gene. Germline V lookup: CDR1 LGHNA, CDR2 YSLEER. Here the CDR3 reads CASSQDTSRGHTEAFF. CDR3 coding DNA: TGCGCCAGCAGCCAAGATACGTCCAGGGGGCACACTGAAGCTTTCTTT.

The chain carries TRBV9 and TRBJ2-7; TRBD1 is a possible D gene (6 bases). The germline V and J ends were trimmed by 0 bases and 5 bases, with 9 bases remaining between them. The CDR3 runs to 13 residues. CDR1 is SGDLS and CDR2 is YYNGEE in the germline V gene. The CDR3 bases are TGTGCCAGCAGCGTAGCAGGGGAAGACGAGCAGTACTTC. Protein product: CASSVAGEDEQYF.

The genes are TRBV18 and TRBJ2-5; D may be TRBD2 (6 bases). Germline CDR1 KGHSH, CDR2 LQKENI. The CDR3 has 14 residues. Deletions cut 3 bases from V and 7 bases from J, with 15 bases between. Here the CDR3 DNA reads TGTGCCAGCTCACCGCGGGACTTCGACGGGACCCAGTACTTC. This codes for CASSPRDFDGTQYF. The full variable domain, rest sourced from reference TRBV18 and TRBJ2-5, is NAGVMQNPRHLVRRRGQEARLRCSPMKGHSHVYWYRQLPEEGLKFMVYLQKENIIDESGMPKERFSAEFPKEGPSILRIQQVVRGDSAAYFCASSPRDFDGTQYFGPGTRLLVL.

J is TRBJ2-5 and V is TRBV28, with 9 bases fitting TRBD2. CDR1 and CDR2 (germline): MDHEN, SYDVKM. The J segment lost 4 bases and the V segment lost 5 bases, leaving 5 bases of the junction unmatched. The CDR3 is made up of 14 amino acids. The DNA for the CDR3 is TGTGCCAGCAGTCTAGCGGGGACGCTAGAGACCCAGTACTTC. It translates to CASSLAGTLETQYF.

J is TRBJ2-4 and V is TRBV27; D remains unclear. Per germline, CDR1 MNHEY and CDR2 SMNVEV (reference sequence). The CDR3 extends over 15 amino acids. Deletions cut 5 bases from V and 0 bases from J, with 11 bases between. The CDR3 loop reads CASSPTLIAKNIQYF. DNA of the CDR3: TGTGCCAGCAGTCCAACCCTAATAGCCAAAAACATTCAGTACTTC.

The V and J genes are TRBV7-9 and TRBJ2-1; 8 bases map to TRBD2. V trimming: 1 base; J trimming: 7 bases; junction bases outside the gene matches: 3. This CDR3 spans 14 amino acids. Germline lookup yields CDR1 SEHNR and CDR2 FQNEAQ (reference sequence). CDR3 nucleotides: TGTGCCAGCAGCTTAGAGCGGGAGAGGAATGAGCAGTTCTTC. Protein product: CASSLERERNEQFF.

The CDR3 region is CASGPGQMNTEAFF. The CDR3 DNA is TGTGCCAGCGGACCGGGACAGATGAACACTGAAGCTTTCTTT. The gene calls are TRBV6-5 and TRBJ1-1; TRBD1 aligns across 7 bases. The CDR3 length is 14 residues. Unmatched junction bases numbered 6, after V lost 8 bases and J lost 0 bases. CDR1 and CDR2 (germline): MNHEY, SVGAGI.